This is a list of T cell receptor beta chains from one sample in a study of CD8+CD57+ T cells in acquired aplastic anemia. TCRdb passed the reads through MiXCR, listing each CDR3 protein once. The table lists about 170,000 distinct CDR3 sequences, about 60% of them singletons. Sample: sorted CD4+, CD8+, or CD8+CD57+ T cells (not recorded which) from PBMCs. Every receptor here comes from a human donor in good health. The CDR3 runs from the conserved cysteine through the conserved F or W. The order of the fields is CDR3 length, J gene, V gene, D gene, CDR3 protein. A D gene is named only where the DNA matches it firmly.

>14|TRBJ2-1|TRBV20-1|-
CSAAGQLTYNEQFF
>14|TRBJ1-2|TRBV7-2|-
CASSLSPANYGYTF
>13|TRBJ2-3|TRBV15|-
CATSRDLGDTQYF
>13|TRBJ2-5|TRBV20-1|-
CSASQPNGETQYF
>14|TRBJ2-7|TRBV2|-
CASSDIRSNYEQYF
>13|TRBJ2-3|TRBV29-1|TRBD1
CSVGTGVADTQYF
>12|TRBJ2-7|TRBV7-9|-
CASSLRDNEQYF
>18|TRBJ1-6|TRBV28|-
CASSSRPSDSSYNSPLHF
>12|TRBJ2-1|TRBV7-9|-
CASSLAVNEQFF
>11|TRBJ2-2|TRBV20-1|-
CSASKAGELFF
>16|TRBJ1-1|TRBV7-9|TRBD1
CASSSTHTGGITEAFF
>13|TRBJ2-3|TRBV7-9|-
CASSLASEKGQYF
>15|TRBJ2-7|TRBV5-1|-
CASSLVGDMIDEQYF
>16|TRBJ2-3|TRBV4-2|-
CASSTRDSKSTDTQYF
>12|TRBJ1-2|TRBV25-1|-
CASSEGGRGYTF
>10|TRBJ1-1|TRBV7-9|-
CASRSTEAFF
>16|TRBJ1-1|TRBV7-6|-
CASSLETGQKNTEAFF
>11|TRBJ2-7|TRBV5-1|-
CASSLESEQYF
>13|TRBJ1-1|TRBV2|-
CASILDTYPEAFF
>14|TRBJ1-5|TRBV2|TRBD1
CASETGVSNQPQHF
>15|TRBJ2-2|TRBV15|TRBD1
CATRQGAPNTGELFF
>15|TRBJ2-3|TRBV5-1|TRBD2
CASSYREGSTDTQYF
>16|TRBJ2-7|TRBV7-6|-
CASSLGPSSARYEQYF
>12|TRBJ2-5|TRBV7-2|-
CASSPNLETQYF
>16|TRBJ1-2|TRBV14|-
CASSQDSGKANYGYTF
>16|TRBJ2-3|TRBV19|-
CASSEYGTGGTDTQYF
>14|TRBJ2-7|TRBV7-8|-
CASRRTALSYEQYF
>21|TRBJ2-3|TRBV11-2|TRBD2
CASSLAQWGGRDKFNTDTQYF
>15|TRBJ1-2|TRBV19|TRBD1
CASSIPGQGANGYTF
>16|TRBJ1-5|TRBV19|-
CASSIFAGWSVQPQHF
>14|TRBJ1-1|TRBV5-1|-
CASSFDSMNTEAFF
>14|TRBJ1-5|TRBV2|-
CASRRDNNNQPQHF
>12|TRBJ2-7|TRBV29-1|-
CSVVQRGHEQYF
>12|TRBJ2-3|TRBV15|-
CATSREVGTQYF
>13|TRBJ2-7|TRBV7-2|-
CASSPIHGGEQYF
>16|TRBJ2-1|TRBV20-1|TRBD2
CSARDVAGGRYNEQFF
>14|TRBJ1-1|TRBV7-9|-
CASSLGSGNTEAFF
>16|TRBJ2-2|TRBV7-6|-
CASSLGGVRSTGELFF
>13|TRBJ1-2|TRBV12-3/TRBV12-4|-
CASSEGANYGYTF
>14|TRBJ2-3|TRBV20-1|-
CSARNPGGTDTQYF
>9|TRBJ2-3|TRBV29-1|-
CSVSDTQYF
>14|TRBJ2-1|TRBV11-3|-
CASSSPTKRNEQFF
>12|TRBJ1-6|TRBV5-8|-
CATPRLGSPLHF
>12|TRBJ2-7|TRBV11-3|-
CASSPYRDEQYF
>12|TRBJ1-3|TRBV10-3|-
CAIRDTGTPVLF
>13|TRBJ1-2|TRBV10-3|-
CAIPTTRGYGYTF
>14|TRBJ1-6|TRBV2|TRBD1
CASRGTGSSSPLHF
>13|TRBJ1-1|TRBV6-1|-
CASRTGLAAGAFF
>16|TRBJ2-1|TRBV20-1|TRBD2
CSVRWRVAGSYNEQFF
>14|TRBJ2-7|TRBV5-6|-
CASSLASKEGKQYF
>16|TRBJ1-1|TRBV9|TRBD1
CASSPRQGAGNTEAFF